The rows below give T cell receptor beta chains drawn from one sample of a study of cytomegalovirus exposure and HLA in healthy donors. Sequencing used immunoSEQ multiplex PCR; TCRdb keeps in-frame clones, though not all of them. The sample has tens of thousands of clones; approximately 70% are singletons. The material sequenced was PBMCs. The receptors come from a man aged 50-59 years in good health and CMV-seronegative. CDR3s leave out the opening cysteine and the closing phenylalanine or tryptophan.

SVEDRGRGEQF	TRBJ2-1	TRBV29-1
ASSESRGAPETQY	TRBJ2-5	TRBV10-1
ASSEVGTVNIQY	TRBJ2-4	TRBV6-1
ASTARDRGREKLF	TRBJ1-4	TRBV23-1
ASSPKAGAGAGELF	TRBJ2-2	TRBV5-1
ASSLGHRADEQY	TRBJ2-7	TRBV5-1
AIRTGGGNTIY	TRBJ1-3	TRBV10-3
ASSISGGGADTQY	TRBJ2-3	TRBV19
ASSLVQGGTDTQY	TRBJ2-3	TRBV5-6
ASSLSRGRVGELF	TRBJ2-2	TRBV7-3
ASSWSEQGAYEQY	TRBJ2-7	TRBV5-5
SVDSGGETQY	TRBJ2-5	TRBV29-1
ASSDGTGGTNSPLH	TRBJ1-6	TRBV2
ASSVNLPRGLADEKLF	TRBJ1-4	TRBV2
ASSPTGQGAMNTEAF	TRBJ1-1	TRBV11-1
ASSKLTGGEQY	-	TRBV28
ASRTRGAYNEQF	TRBJ2-1	TRBV2
ASSFLLAGNTEAF	TRBJ1-1	TRBV7-2
ASSEKGFPDTQY	TRBJ2-3	TRBV9
ASSWAGTGLYYGYT	TRBJ1-2	TRBV27
ASTHGEQF	TRBJ2-1	TRBV5-8
ASRQGNNEKLF	TRBJ1-4	TRBV25-1
ASSIPSGLMDQPQH	TRBJ1-5	TRBV19
ASSVVVNTGELF	TRBJ2-2	TRBV9
ASKETFNSPLH	TRBJ1-6	TRBV25-1
SVGSGVGYGYT	TRBJ1-2	TRBV29-1
ASSFNPRGGNTIY	TRBJ1-3	TRBV5-6
ASSLDSRAYEQY	TRBJ2-7	TRBV27
ASSPATGAYEQY	TRBJ2-7	TRBV6-6
ASSEETSGDNEQF	TRBJ2-1	TRBV6-4
ASSTSRAADTEAF	TRBJ1-1	TRBV13
ASSSGMREQY	TRBJ2-7	TRBV27
ASTYDRGYEQF	TRBJ2-1	TRBV19
ATTGGGQDYGYT	TRBJ1-2	TRBV28
ASSGDRDTQY	TRBJ2-3	TRBV9
ASGLKGASTDTQY	TRBJ2-3	TRBV12-5
ASSATPTEGTQY	TRBJ2-5	TRBV11-1
ASSENRGTNVLT	TRBJ2-6	TRBV10-1
ASRIIVGGGPSYEQY	TRBJ2-7	TRBV5-5
AGSQDWQGSTYEQY	TRBJ2-7	TRBV14
ASSLSQSREIEQF	TRBJ2-1	TRBV7-9
ASSYSTGFQPQH	TRBJ1-5	TRBV6-6
ATSRDSFGGVETQY	TRBJ2-5	TRBV15
ASSEGTGVGSDTQY	TRBJ2-3	TRBV10-1
ASSTGQGVTPLH	TRBJ1-6	TRBV6-6
ASSLQWGDEQY	TRBJ2-7	TRBV5-1
ASARTGAAETQY	TRBJ2-5	TRBV19
ASSERQGYGYT	TRBJ1-2	TRBV2
ASSFRGVTGELF	TRBJ2-2	TRBV28
ASSADSHEQY	TRBJ2-7	TRBV12-1
ASSSGQGDHQETQY	TRBJ2-5	TRBV7-9
ASLGRETQY	TRBJ2-5	TRBV6-5
ASTKTGQYLNEQF	TRBJ2-1	TRBV7-9
ASSTLTGDYGYT	TRBJ1-2	TRBV5-1
ASSFTRNNEQF	TRBJ2-1	TRBV7-2
SVVRGTEGTDTQY	TRBJ2-3	TRBV29-1
ASSEDRAYEKLF	TRBJ1-4	TRBV6-1
ASSLVGGSNQPQH	TRBJ1-5	TRBV5-1
ASSTPVGTGGREQY	TRBJ2-7	TRBV4-1